This T cell receptor (beta chain) was sequenced in a study of vaccination and CD4 T cells after COVID-19. Study-level background: Two of the convalescents were Hispanic, and the group consisted of six males and four females. The authors used overlapping spike peptides from SARS-CoV-2, HCoV-NL63, HCoV-OC43 and HCoV-229E to stimulate cells.

This CDR3 has 16 residues. The ends were cut back, 5 bases at V and 0 bases at J, with 16 bases in the middle. CDR1 SEHNR and CDR2 FQNEAQ come from the germline V gene (reference sequence). On this clonotype itself: No antigen is known for it.

Treatment reported: roughly 11-day PBMC culture with coronavirus spike peptide pools or control peptides (ViraFEST assay). Every well contained approximately 2.1 million PBMCs, which were grown with around 10 IU/ml IL-2 and 9 to 10 ug/ml peptide pools. An Oncomine TCR Beta short-read assay was used to sequence the DNA from cultured CD4+ T cells. TCRdb passed the PCR reads through MiXCR, listing each CDR3 protein once. The sample shows just over 14,000 distinct CDR3 sequences, 53% of them seen only once. The receptor's source is a human donor who had recovered from COVID-19. The chain combines TRBV7-9 with TRBJ1-1; D remains unclear. Sequencing input: CD4+ T cells from blood, cultured in vitro. This CDR3 reads CASSRARGPMNTEAFF. The DNA for the CDR3 is TGTGCCAGCAGCCGGGCCCGGGGTCCAATGAACACTGAAGCTTTCTTT.